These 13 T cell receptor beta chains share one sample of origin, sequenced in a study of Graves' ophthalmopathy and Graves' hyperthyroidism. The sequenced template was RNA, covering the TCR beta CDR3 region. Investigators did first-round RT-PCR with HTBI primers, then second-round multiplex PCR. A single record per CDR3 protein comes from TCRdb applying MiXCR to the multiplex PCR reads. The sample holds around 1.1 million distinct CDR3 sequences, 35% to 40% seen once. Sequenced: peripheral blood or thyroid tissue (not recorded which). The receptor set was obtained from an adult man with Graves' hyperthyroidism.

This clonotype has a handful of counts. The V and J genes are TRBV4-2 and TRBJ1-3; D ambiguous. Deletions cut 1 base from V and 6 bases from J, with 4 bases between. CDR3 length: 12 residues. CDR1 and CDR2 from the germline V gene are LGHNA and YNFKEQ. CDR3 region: CASSQGANTIYF. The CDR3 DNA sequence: TGTGCCAGCAGCCAAGGGGCAAACACCATATATTTT.

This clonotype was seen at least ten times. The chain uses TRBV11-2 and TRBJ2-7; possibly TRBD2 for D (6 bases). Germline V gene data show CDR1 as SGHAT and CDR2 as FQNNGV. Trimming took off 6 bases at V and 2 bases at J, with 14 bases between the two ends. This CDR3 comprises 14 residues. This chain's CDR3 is CASSGAGRTYEQYF. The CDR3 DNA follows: TGTGCCAGCAGTGGCGCGGGACGCACCTACGAGCAGTACTTC.

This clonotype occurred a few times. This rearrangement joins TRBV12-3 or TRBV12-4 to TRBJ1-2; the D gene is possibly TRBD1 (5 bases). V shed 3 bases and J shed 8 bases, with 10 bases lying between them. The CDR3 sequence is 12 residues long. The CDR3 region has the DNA TGTGCCAGCAGTTTGACAGTCGGCGGCTACACCTTC. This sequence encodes CASSLTVGGYTF.

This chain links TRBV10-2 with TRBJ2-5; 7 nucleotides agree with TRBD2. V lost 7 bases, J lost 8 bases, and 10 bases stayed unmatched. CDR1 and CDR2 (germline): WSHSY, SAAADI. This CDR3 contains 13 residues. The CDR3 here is CASKGSGWDTQYF. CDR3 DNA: TGCGCCAGCAAAGGTAGCGGGTGGGACACCCAGTACTTC.

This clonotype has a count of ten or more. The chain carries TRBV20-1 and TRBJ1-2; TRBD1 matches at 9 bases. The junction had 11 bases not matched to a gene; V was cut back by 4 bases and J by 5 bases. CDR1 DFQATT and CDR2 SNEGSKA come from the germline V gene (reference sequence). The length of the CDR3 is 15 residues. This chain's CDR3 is CSAIRPGTGNYGYTF. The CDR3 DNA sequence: TGCAGTGCTATCCGACCCGGGACAGGGAATTATGGCTACACCTTC.

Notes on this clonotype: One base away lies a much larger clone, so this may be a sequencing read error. The CDR3: CASRTGQGESYGYTF. CDR3 nucleotide sequence: TGTGCCAGCAGAACGGGGCAGGGGGAGAGCTATGGCTACACCTTC. The chain recombines TRBV7-9 with TRBJ1-2; the match to TRBD1 covers 7 bases. V lost 6 bases, J lost 4 bases, and 11 bases stayed unmatched. Germline CDR1 is SEHNR and CDR2 is FQNEAQ (reference sequence). The CDR3 extends over 15 amino acids.

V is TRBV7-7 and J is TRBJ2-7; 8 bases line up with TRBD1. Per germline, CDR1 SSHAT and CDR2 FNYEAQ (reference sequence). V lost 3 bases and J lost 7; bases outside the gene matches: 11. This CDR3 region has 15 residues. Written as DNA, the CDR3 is TGTGCCAGCAGCTTCGGGACAGGTGATTCCGGGGAGCAGTACTTC. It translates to CASSFGTGDSGEQYF.

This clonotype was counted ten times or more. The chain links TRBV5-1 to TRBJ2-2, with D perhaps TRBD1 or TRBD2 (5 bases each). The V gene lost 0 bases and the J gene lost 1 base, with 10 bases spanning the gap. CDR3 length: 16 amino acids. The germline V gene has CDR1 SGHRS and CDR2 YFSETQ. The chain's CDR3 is CASSLDGARNTGELFF. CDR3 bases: TGCGCCAGCAGCTTGGACGGGGCCAGGAACACCGGGGAGCTGTTTTTT.

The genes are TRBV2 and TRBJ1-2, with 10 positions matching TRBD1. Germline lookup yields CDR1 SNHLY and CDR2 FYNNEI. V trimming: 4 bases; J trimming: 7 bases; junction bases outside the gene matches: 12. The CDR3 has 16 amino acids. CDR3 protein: CASSGGTGAGSSGYTF. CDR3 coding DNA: TGTGCCAGCAGTGGCGGGACAGGGGCCGGTTCGTCTGGCTACACCTTC.

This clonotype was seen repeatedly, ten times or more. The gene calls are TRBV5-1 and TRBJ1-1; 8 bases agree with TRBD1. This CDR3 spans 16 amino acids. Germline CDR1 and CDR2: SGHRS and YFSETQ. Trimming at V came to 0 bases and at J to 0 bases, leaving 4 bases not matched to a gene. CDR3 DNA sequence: TGCGCCAGCAGCTTGGGGACAGGGATAATGAACACTGAAGCTTTCTTT. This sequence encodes CASSLGTGIMNTEAFF.

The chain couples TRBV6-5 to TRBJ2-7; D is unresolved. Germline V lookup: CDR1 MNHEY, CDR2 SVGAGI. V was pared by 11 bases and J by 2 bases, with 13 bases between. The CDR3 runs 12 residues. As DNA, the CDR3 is TGTGCCGCCAGCGATCCTCCCTACGAGCAGTACTTC. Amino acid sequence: CAASDPPYEQYF.

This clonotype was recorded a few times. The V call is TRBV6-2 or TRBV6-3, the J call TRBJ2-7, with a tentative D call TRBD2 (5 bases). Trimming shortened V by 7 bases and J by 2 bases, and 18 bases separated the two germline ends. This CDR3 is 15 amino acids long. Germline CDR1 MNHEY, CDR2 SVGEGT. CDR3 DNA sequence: TGTGCCAGCACGACTGAGCGCGGGCACACCTACGAGCAGTACTTC. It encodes CASTTERGHTYEQYF.

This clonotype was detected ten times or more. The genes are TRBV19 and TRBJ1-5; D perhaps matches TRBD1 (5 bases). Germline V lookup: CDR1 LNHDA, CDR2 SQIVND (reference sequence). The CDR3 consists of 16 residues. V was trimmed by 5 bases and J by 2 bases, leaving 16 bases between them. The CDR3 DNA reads TGTGCCAGTAGTCTCACAGGACGAGGTGGCAATCAGCCCCAGCATTTT. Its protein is CASSLTGRGGNQPQHF.